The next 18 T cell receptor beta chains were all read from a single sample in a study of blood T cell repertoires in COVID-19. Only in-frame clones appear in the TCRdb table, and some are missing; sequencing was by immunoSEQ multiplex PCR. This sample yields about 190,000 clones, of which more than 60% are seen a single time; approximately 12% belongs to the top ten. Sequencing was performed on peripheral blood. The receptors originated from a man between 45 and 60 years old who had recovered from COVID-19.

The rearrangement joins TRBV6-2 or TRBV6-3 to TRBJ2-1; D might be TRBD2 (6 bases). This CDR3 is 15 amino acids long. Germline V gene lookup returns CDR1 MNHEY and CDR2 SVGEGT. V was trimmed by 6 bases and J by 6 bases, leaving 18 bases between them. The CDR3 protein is CASSKDGSGVNEQFF. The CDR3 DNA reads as TGTGCCAGCAGCAAAGACGGGAGTGGGGTCAATGAGCAGTTCTTC.

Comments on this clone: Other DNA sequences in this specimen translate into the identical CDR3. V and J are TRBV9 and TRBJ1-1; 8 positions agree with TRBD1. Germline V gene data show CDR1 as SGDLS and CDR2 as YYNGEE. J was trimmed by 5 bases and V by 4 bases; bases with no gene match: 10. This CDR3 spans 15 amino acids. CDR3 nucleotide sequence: TGTGCCAGCAGCCCCTCAGGGGGCGGAGGAACTGAAGCTTTCTTT. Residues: CASSPSGGGGTEAFF.

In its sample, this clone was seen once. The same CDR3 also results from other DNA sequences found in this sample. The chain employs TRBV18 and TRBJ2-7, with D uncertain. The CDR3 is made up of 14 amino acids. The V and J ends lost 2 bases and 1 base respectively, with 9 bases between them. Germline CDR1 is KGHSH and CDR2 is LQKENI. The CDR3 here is CASSPGSGSYEQYF. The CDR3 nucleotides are TGTGCCAGCTCACCAGGCTCAGGATCCTACGAGCAGTACTTC. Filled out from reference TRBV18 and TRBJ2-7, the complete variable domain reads NAGVMQNPRHLVRRRGQEARLRCSPMKGHSHVYWYRQLPEEGLKFMVYLQKENIIDESGMPKERFSAEFPKEGPSILRIQQVVRGDSAAYFCASSPGSGSYEQYFGPGTRLTVT.

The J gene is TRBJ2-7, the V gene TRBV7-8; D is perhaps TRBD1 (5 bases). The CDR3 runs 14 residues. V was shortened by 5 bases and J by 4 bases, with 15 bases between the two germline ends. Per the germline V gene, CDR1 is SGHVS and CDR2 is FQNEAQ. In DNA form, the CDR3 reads TGTGCCAGCAGCCTCATAGGGGCGGTTTACGAGCAGTACTTC. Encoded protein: CASSLIGAVYEQYF. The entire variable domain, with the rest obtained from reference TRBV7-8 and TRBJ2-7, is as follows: GAGVSQSPRYKVAKRGQDVALRCDPISGHVSLFWYQQALGQGPEFLTYFQNEAQLDKSGLPSDRFFAERPEGSVSTLKIQRTQQEDSAVYLCASSLIGAVYEQYFGPGTRLTVT.

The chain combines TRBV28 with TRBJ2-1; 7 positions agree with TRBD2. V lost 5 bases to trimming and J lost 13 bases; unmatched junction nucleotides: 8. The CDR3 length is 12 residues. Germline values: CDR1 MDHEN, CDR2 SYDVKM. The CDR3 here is CASSNWREIQFF. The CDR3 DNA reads TGTGCCAGCAGTAATTGGCGGGAGATACAGTTCTTC.

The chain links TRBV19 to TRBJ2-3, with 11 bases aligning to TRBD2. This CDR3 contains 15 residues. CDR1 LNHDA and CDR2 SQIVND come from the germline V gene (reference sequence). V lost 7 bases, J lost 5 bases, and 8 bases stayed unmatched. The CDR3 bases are TGTGCCAGTACCGCCCTAGCGGGAGGACTAGATACGCAGTATTTT. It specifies CASTALAGGLDTQYF.

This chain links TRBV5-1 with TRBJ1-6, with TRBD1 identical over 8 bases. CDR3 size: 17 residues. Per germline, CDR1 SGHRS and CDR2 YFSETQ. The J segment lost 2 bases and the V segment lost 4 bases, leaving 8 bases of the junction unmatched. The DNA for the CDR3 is TGCGCCAGCAGCCCGATCGGACAGGGTGCCTATAATTCACCCCTCCACTTT. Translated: CASSPIGQGAYNSPLHF.

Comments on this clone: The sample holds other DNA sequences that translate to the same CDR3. The CDR3: CASSLDSQNTEAFF. The CDR3 DNA is TGCGCCAGCAGCTTAGACAGTCAGAACACTGAAGCTTTCTTT. The chain couples TRBV5-1 to TRBJ1-1; TRBD1 is a possible D gene (5 bases). CDR1 SGHRS and CDR2 YFSETQ come from the germline V gene. Trimming removed 2 bases from V and 1 base from J, with 9 bases in between. The CDR3 loop spans 14 amino acids.

In DNA, the CDR3 is TGTGCCAGCAGCAGGACTCTTCAGCCCCAGCATTTT. This gives the protein CASSRTLQPQHF. The chain combines TRBV6-5 with TRBJ1-5; D unclear. This CDR3 comprises 12 residues. The V and J ends lost 6 bases and 6 bases respectively, with 9 bases between them. From germline, CDR1 is MNHEY and CDR2 SVGAGI.

CDR3 region: CASSSRVSSYNSPLHF. DNA of the CDR3: TGTGCCAGCAGCTCCAGGGTGAGCTCCTATAATTCACCCCTCCACTTT. This chain connects TRBV11-2 to TRBJ1-6; possibly TRBD1 for D (5 bases). The ends were cut back, 4 bases at V and 0 bases at J, with 10 bases in the middle. The germline CDR1 and CDR2 sequences are SGHAT and FQNNGV. The CDR3 has 16 residues.

CDR3 in DNA: TGTGCCAGCAGCCGGCGGGCCCCCGGGTACGAGCAGTACTTC. Translation gives CASSRRAPGYEQYF. The J gene is TRBJ2-7, the V gene TRBV5-4; perhaps TRBD2 as D (5 bases). Trimming removed 4 bases at V and 4 bases at J, with 15 bases between. The germline V gene has CDR1 SGHNT and CDR2 YYREEE (reference sequence). The CDR3 runs 14 residues.

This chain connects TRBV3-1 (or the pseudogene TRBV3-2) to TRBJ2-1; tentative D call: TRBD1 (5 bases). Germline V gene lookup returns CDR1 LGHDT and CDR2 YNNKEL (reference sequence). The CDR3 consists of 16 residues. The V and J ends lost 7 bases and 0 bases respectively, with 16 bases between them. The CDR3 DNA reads TGTGCCAGCACCCCACCTAGGGGTGTCTCCTACAATGAGCAGTTCTTC. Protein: CASTPPRGVSYNEQFF.

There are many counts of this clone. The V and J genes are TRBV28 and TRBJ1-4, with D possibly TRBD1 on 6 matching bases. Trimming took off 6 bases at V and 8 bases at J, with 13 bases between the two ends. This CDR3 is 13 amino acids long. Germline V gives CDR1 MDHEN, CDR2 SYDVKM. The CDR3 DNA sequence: TGTGCCAGCAGGACACCGGACAGAGAAAAACTGTTTTTT. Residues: CASRTPDREKLFF.

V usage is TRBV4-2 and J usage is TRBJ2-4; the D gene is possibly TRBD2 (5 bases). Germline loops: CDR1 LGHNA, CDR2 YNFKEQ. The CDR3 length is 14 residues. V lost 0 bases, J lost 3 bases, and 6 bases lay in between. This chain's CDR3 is CASSQDGGKNIQYF. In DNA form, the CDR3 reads TGTGCCAGCAGCCAAGATGGAGGCAAAAACATTCAGTACTTC.

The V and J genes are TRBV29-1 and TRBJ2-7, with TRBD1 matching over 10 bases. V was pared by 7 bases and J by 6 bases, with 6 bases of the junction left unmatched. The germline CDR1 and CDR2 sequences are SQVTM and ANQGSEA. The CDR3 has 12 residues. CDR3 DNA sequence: TGCAGCGCTTGGGACAGGGGTATCGAGCAGTACTTC. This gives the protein CSAWDRGIEQYF.

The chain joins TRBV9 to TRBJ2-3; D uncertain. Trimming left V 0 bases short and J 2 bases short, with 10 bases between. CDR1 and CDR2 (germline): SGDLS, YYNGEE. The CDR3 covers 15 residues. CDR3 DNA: TGTGCCAGCAGCGTAGAGTTGGGCATCACAGATACGCAGTATTTT. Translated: CASSVELGITDTQYF.

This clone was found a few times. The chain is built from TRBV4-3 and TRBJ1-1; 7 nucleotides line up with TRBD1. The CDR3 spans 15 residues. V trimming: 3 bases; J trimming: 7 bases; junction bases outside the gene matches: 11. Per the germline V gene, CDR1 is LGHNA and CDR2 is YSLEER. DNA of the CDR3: TGCGCCAGCAGCCACACACCGGGACAGTTAGTTGAAGCTTTCTTT. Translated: CASSHTPGQLVEAFF.

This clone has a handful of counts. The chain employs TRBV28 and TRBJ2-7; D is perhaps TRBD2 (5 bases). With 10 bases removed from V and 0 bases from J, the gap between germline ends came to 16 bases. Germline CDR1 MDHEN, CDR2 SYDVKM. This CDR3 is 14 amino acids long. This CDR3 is CATRGGGTSYEQYF. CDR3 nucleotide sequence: TGTGCCACTCGGGGTGGCGGAACCTCCTACGAGCAGTACTTC.